This T cell receptor beta chain was identified in a study of T cells after yellow fever vaccination. This CDR3 comprises 12 residues. V was trimmed by 1 base and J by 4 bases, leaving 4 bases between them. CDR1 and CDR2 (germline): MNHNS, SASEGT. This clonotype occurred a few times. From the 5' RACE reads, TCRdb called clonotypes with MiXCR, one entry per CDR3 protein. The sample lists about 340,000 distinct CDR3 sequences, 9.5% to 15% occurring once. This chain links TRBV6-1 with TRBJ2-5; D call uncertain. Specimen: CD4+ T cells sorted from PBMCs, collected 15 days after the yellow fever booster vaccination. The sequence was obtained from a young man who received the YFV17D yellow fever vaccine. The CDR3 bases are TGTGCCAGCAGTGAAGTGGGAGAGACCCAGTACTTC. Residues: CASSEVGETQYF.